This T cell receptor (beta chain) was recovered during a study of T cells in tumors after PD-1 blockade (dated by TCRdb to between 2017 and 2020). General notes on the study: Patients with prior checkpoint blockade, systemic immunosuppressant use, or recent radiotherapy or other anti-cancer therapy within 4 weeks were excluded. Ongoing daily vismodegib 150 mg was also given to a subset of patients during anti-PD-1 treatment. Patients received pembrolizumab 200 mg every 3 weeks or cemiplimab 350 mg every 2 weeks. Bulk TCR sequencing was performed on 9 to 11 peripheral blood samples from about five patients to compare blood and tumor clonotypes. On average, peripheral blood samples had 113,528 TCR templates (range about 24,679-290,000) and 36,536 unique clonotypes. RECIST version 1.1 was the standard used to evaluate clinical response. Paired single-cell RNA and TCR sequencing was done in the study on site-matched tumors from patients with BCC or SCC, both before and after anti-PD-1 therapy. Summary of the overall study and its limitations: Where the novel T cell clones came from was not determined, and possible sources could include lymphoid organs or rare unexpanded clones inside the tumor or in the tumor periphery. Around two fifths of the TCR clonotypes from tumors also showed up in blood, and some novel exhausted tumor clones were present in pre-treatment blood, which suggests peripheral recruitment.

Trimming at the junction amounts to 0 bases on V and 5 bases on J, and the germline ends lie 8 bases apart. The germline V gene supplies CDR1 KGHSH and CDR2 LQKENI. From the cysteine up to the phenylalanine, the CDR3 has a length of 13 residues. Just the 39-base CDR3 DNA is kept, in frame starting at base 1. A note on this clone: The clone's antigen remains unknown. No base quality information exists; no much larger clone differs at one position.

Genomic DNA extracted from tumor biopsies or peripheral blood was used for bulk TCRbeta sequencing, with input ranging from about 550 ng to 6,004 ng. All patients had histologically proven advanced or metastatic basal or squamous cell carcinoma and were poor candidates for surgical resection. Of the approximately 10 patients making up the basal cell carcinoma cohort, several underwent bulk tumor TCR sequencing. The immunoSEQ platform was used for deep TCRbeta sequencing. The study's own analysis went as follows. For further analysis, only productive rearrangements were exported out of the immunoSEQ Analyzer. T cell phenotypes were assigned to bulk TCRbeta clonotypes by matching the clonotypes to single-cell RNA+TCR-seq clones that had the same TCRbeta sequence. Using bulk TCR sequencing data, clone enrichment in tumor was calculated by dividing a clone's tumor frequency by the same clone's PBMC frequency. GLIPH was used to sort TCRs into specificity groups, which are clusters of distinct TCRs that likely recognize common antigens through shared CDR3 motifs. The immuneACCESS repertoire file appears here via TCRdb, limited to in-frame rearrangements. These files lack a portion of the clones; in checked studies, under half of the deficit traces to unresolved V genes, and the cause of the others is not known. V and J calls and clone size are copied from that table; D and trimming were computed from the DNA. Present in this sample are 45,000 or so clones, around four fifths of which were seen just once. Jointly, the top ten make up around 9.3% of the sample.

The V and J genes are TRBV18 and TRBJ2-7, with the D gene uncertain. The clonotype was recovered from a human donor with advanced basal cell or squamous cell carcinoma (not recorded which). The source material was PBMCs, sampled before anti-PD-1 therapy. The CDR3 sequence is CASSPPVPHEQYF. The sequence in DNA is TGTGCCAGCTCACCACCGGTTCCCCACGAGCAGTACTTC.